This note documents a single TCR beta chain sequence. This receptor's antigen is unknown. No per-base quality is available; no much larger clone lies one base away. This sample is part of a study of CD4+ T cells in melanoma (dated by TCRdb to 2021 to 2024). Background for the entire study: The study investigated neoantigen-specific CD4+ T cells in human melanoma.

Library method: the immunoSEQ multiplex PCR assay. The immuneACCESS repertoire file appears here via TCRdb, limited to in-frame rearrangements. These files lack a portion of the clones; in checked studies, under half of the deficit traces to unresolved V genes, and the cause of the others is not known. Across this sample there are over 7,500 clones, with almost 70% seen only once. The ten largest clonotypes hold around 20% of the sample. Broader findings and caveats from the paper: Neoantigen-specific CD4+ T cells in melanoma were reported to have a range of differentiation states. The report described a correlation between neoantigen-specific CD4+ T cells and the function of CD8+ T cells, macrophages and B cells.

Reading the germline V gene gives CDR1 SQVTM and CDR2 ANQGSEA. V and J lose 8 bases and 4 bases, and a span of 11 bases separates them. The CDR3 spans 11 residues, from the cysteine through the phenylalanine. The DNA shown is the 33-base CDR3, in frame from base 1. Patients with melanoma were used as donors. The source of this sequence is a human donor with melanoma. Sequencing was done on a sample of peripheral blood. This chain joins TRBV29-1 to TRBJ1-2; the D gene assignment is ambiguous. In nucleotide form, the sequence is TGCAGCTCCCGGACGGTCTATGGCTACACCTTC. Its coded protein is CSSRTVYGYTF.